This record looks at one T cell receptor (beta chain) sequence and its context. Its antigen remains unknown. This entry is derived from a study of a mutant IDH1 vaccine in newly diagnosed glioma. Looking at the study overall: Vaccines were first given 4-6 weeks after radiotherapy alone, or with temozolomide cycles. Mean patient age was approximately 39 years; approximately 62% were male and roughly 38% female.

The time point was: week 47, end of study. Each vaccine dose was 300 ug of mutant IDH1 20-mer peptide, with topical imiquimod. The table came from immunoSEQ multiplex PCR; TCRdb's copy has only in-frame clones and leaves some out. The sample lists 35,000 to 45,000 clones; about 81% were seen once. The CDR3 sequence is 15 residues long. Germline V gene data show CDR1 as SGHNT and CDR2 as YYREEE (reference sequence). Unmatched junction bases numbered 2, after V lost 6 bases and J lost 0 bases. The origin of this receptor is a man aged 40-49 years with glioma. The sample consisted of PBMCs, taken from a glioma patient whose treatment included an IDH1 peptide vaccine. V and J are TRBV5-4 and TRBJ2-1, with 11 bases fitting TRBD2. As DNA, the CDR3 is TGTGCCAGCATCACTAGCGGGAGCTCCTACAATGAGCAGTTCTTC. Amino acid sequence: CASITSGSSYNEQFF.